The rows below give T cell receptor beta chains drawn from one sample of a study of CD4+ T cells in melanoma. Method: immunoSEQ multiplex PCR; TCRdb's copy keeps in-frame clones and lacks some. This sample has roughly 150,000 clones, with around nine tenths found just once. These receptors came from a human donor with melanoma. The CDR3 runs from the conserved cysteine through the conserved F or W. Each record gives: D gene, V gene, J gene, clone size, CDR3 protein, CDR3 DNA. The D gene is left open where the match is weak. Rows give clone size only sometimes, using once, few, many, or a class for an expanded clone.

d_call: .; v_call: TRBV2; j_call: TRBJ1-2; clone_size: once; cdr3_aa: CASSALGTDYGYTF; cdr3_nt: TGTGCCAGCAGCGCTCTCGGGACGGACTATGGCTACACCTTC
d_call: .; v_call: TRBV5-1; j_call: TRBJ2-1; clone_size: .; cdr3_aa: CASSFGIGNEQFF; cdr3_nt: TGCGCCAGCAGCTTCGGGATAGGCAATGAGCAGTTCTTC
d_call: TRBD2; v_call: TRBV5-1; j_call: TRBJ2-5; clone_size: .; cdr3_aa: CASSLALGLAAQETQYF; cdr3_nt: TGCGCCAGCAGCTTGGCCCTGGGACTAGCGGCACAAGAGACCCAGTACTTC
d_call: .; v_call: TRBV4-2; j_call: TRBJ2-4; clone_size: .; cdr3_aa: CASSQEKGPAKNIQYF; cdr3_nt: TGTGCCAGCAGCCAAGAGAAGGGTCCAGCCAAAAACATTCAGTACTTC
d_call: .; v_call: TRBV7-2; j_call: TRBJ1-2; clone_size: .; cdr3_aa: CASSLGSGLDYGYTF; cdr3_nt: TGTGCCAGCAGCTTAGGTTCAGGGTTGGACTATGGCTACACCTTC
d_call: .; v_call: TRBV9; j_call: TRBJ2-2; clone_size: .; cdr3_aa: CASSVSSGPELFF; cdr3_nt: TGTGCCAGCAGCGTCTCTTCGGGTCCCGAGCTGTTTTTT
d_call: .; v_call: TRBV6-6; j_call: TRBJ1-1; clone_size: .; cdr3_aa: CASSYSSPAEAFF; cdr3_nt: TGTGCCAGCAGTTACTCGAGCCCCGCGGAGGCTTTCTTT
d_call: .; v_call: TRBV5-8; j_call: TRBJ2-1; clone_size: .; cdr3_aa: CATFGTQIYNEQFF; cdr3_nt: TGTGCCACCTTCGGGACTCAGATCTACAATGAGCAGTTCTTC
d_call: TRBD1; v_call: TRBV30; j_call: TRBJ2-1; clone_size: .; cdr3_aa: CAWRPTGGFYNEQFF; cdr3_nt: TGTGCCTGGAGACCGACAGGGGGGTTCTACAATGAGCAGTTCTTC
d_call: .; v_call: TRBV10-3; j_call: TRBJ1-1; clone_size: once; cdr3_aa: CAIRRGGDTEAFF; cdr3_nt: TGTGCCATCAGGAGAGGGGGGGACACTGAAGCTTTCTTT
d_call: .; v_call: TRBV6-1; j_call: TRBJ1-5; clone_size: .; cdr3_aa: CASGDQIFYDQPQHF; cdr3_nt: TGTGCCAGCGGGGACCAAATTTTCTACGATCAGCCCCAGCATTTT
d_call: .; v_call: TRBV6-5; j_call: TRBJ1-5; clone_size: .; cdr3_aa: CASRGREDQPQHF; cdr3_nt: TGTGCCAGCAGGGGTCGGGAGGATCAGCCCCAGCATTTT
d_call: .; v_call: TRBV6-4; j_call: TRBJ2-5; clone_size: .; cdr3_aa: CASSDVLISAETQYF; cdr3_nt: TGTGCCAGCAGTGACGTGCTAATCTCCGCAGAGACCCAGTACTTC
d_call: .; v_call: TRBV7-6; j_call: TRBJ2-5; clone_size: .; cdr3_aa: CASSSAGSFETQYF; cdr3_nt: TGTGCCAGCAGCTCGGCGGGGTCGTTCGAGACCCAGTACTTC
d_call: .; v_call: TRBV11-3; j_call: TRBJ2-7; clone_size: .; cdr3_aa: CASSLGGSSYEQYF; cdr3_nt: TGTGCCAGCAGCTTAGGGGGGAGCTCCTACGAGCAGTACTTC
d_call: TRBD1; v_call: TRBV6-6; j_call: TRBJ1-4; clone_size: .; cdr3_aa: CASSYPGQGGEKLFF; cdr3_nt: TGTGCCAGCAGTTACCCGGGACAGGGAGGTGAAAAACTGTTTTTT
d_call: TRBD2; v_call: TRBV18; j_call: TRBJ2-5; clone_size: .; cdr3_aa: CASSPESGGRETQYF; cdr3_nt: TGTGCCAGCTCACCAGAGAGCGGGGGCCGGGAGACCCAGTACTTC
d_call: .; v_call: TRBV5-6; j_call: TRBJ1-3; clone_size: .; cdr3_aa: CASSASGWGNSGNTIYF; cdr3_nt: TGTGCCAGCAGCGCCTCGGGTTGGGGAAACTCAGGAAACACCATATATTTT
d_call: TRBD1; v_call: TRBV2; j_call: TRBJ1-6; clone_size: .; cdr3_aa: CASTTGARVHF; cdr3_nt: TGTGCCAGTACCACAGGGGCCAGGGTCCACTTT
d_call: .; v_call: TRBV6-5; j_call: TRBJ2-3; clone_size: .; cdr3_aa: CASRAGGTQYF; cdr3_nt: TGTGCCAGCAGGGCCGGGGGTACGCAGTATTTT
d_call: TRBD2; v_call: TRBV4-1; j_call: TRBJ2-5; clone_size: .; cdr3_aa: CASSQGGGLRGGIEETQYF; cdr3_nt: TGCGCCAGCAGCCAAGGGGGCGGCTTGCGCGGGGGAATAGAAGAGACCCAGTACTTC
d_call: TRBD1; v_call: TRBV4-1; j_call: TRBJ1-1; clone_size: .; cdr3_aa: CASSPRGKDRGPRAFF; cdr3_nt: TGCGCCAGCAGCCCCCGAGGGAAGGACAGGGGGCCACGAGCTTTCTTT
d_call: .; v_call: TRBV5-1; j_call: TRBJ2-5; clone_size: .; cdr3_aa: CASSLSPEETQYF; cdr3_nt: TGCGCCAGCAGCTTGTCCCCTGAAGAGACCCAGTACTTC
d_call: TRBD1; v_call: TRBV27; j_call: TRBJ2-7; clone_size: .; cdr3_aa: CASSSPHRGGSYEQYF; cdr3_nt: TGTGCCAGCAGTTCACCTCACAGGGGCGGCTCCTACGAGCAGTACTTC
d_call: .; v_call: TRBV5-4; j_call: TRBJ2-2; clone_size: .; cdr3_aa: CASSQQGGRGTGELFF; cdr3_nt: TGTGCCAGCAGCCAGCAGGGGGGCCGGGGAACCGGGGAGCTGTTTTTT
d_call: TRBD1; v_call: TRBV27; j_call: TRBJ1-5; clone_size: .; cdr3_aa: CASSATTGWRQPQHF; cdr3_nt: TGTGCCAGCAGTGCCACGACAGGGTGGAGGCAGCCCCAGCATTTT
d_call: TRBD1; v_call: TRBV5-1; j_call: TRBJ1-2; clone_size: .; cdr3_aa: CASSPSPGTGNGYTF; cdr3_nt: TGCGCCAGCAGCCCATCACCCGGGACAGGAAATGGCTACACCTTC
d_call: .; v_call: TRBV7-6; j_call: TRBJ2-7; clone_size: .; cdr3_aa: CASSLLVVGEQYF; cdr3_nt: TGTGCCAGCAGCTTGCTAGTAGTAGGCGAGCAGTACTTC
d_call: TRBD2; v_call: TRBV5-4; j_call: TRBJ2-1; clone_size: .; cdr3_aa: CASRQGLPSYNEQFF; cdr3_nt: TGTGCCAGCAGGCAGGGACTACCATCCTACAATGAGCAGTTCTTC
d_call: .; v_call: TRBV14; j_call: TRBJ1-2; clone_size: .; cdr3_aa: CASSHGPSYGYTF; cdr3_nt: TGTGCCAGCAGCCACGGACCTAGCTATGGCTACACCTTC
d_call: .; v_call: TRBV30; j_call: TRBJ2-7; clone_size: .; cdr3_aa: CAWEDGLTRLGEQYF; cdr3_nt: TGTGCCTGGGAGGACGGGCTCACACGTCTAGGGGAGCAGTACTTC
d_call: .; v_call: TRBV2; j_call: TRBJ1-1; clone_size: .; cdr3_aa: CASSKSGTQDEAFF; cdr3_nt: TGTGCCAGCAGTAAATCCGGGACGCAGGATGAAGCTTTCTTT
d_call: TRBD1; v_call: TRBV5-1; j_call: TRBJ2-2; clone_size: .; cdr3_aa: CASSSGQSNTGELFF; cdr3_nt: TGCGCCAGCAGTTCGGGACAGTCGAACACCGGGGAGCTGTTTTTT
d_call: .; v_call: TRBV6-1; j_call: TRBJ1-1; clone_size: .; cdr3_aa: CASTELGVRTEAFF; cdr3_nt: TGTGCCAGCACTGAACTGGGGGTGAGAACTGAAGCTTTCTTT
d_call: .; v_call: TRBV4-1; j_call: TRBJ2-1; clone_size: .; cdr3_aa: CASSDYREQFF; cdr3_nt: TGCGCCAGCAGTGACTACAGGGAGCAGTTCTTC
d_call: .; v_call: TRBV5-1; j_call: TRBJ1-1; clone_size: .; cdr3_aa: CASSLGPSTGTEAFF; cdr3_nt: TGCGCCAGCAGCTTGGGACCGTCGACCGGCACTGAAGCTTTCTTT
d_call: .; v_call: TRBV6-5; j_call: TRBJ1-1; clone_size: .; cdr3_aa: CASSKVQGTEAFF; cdr3_nt: TGTGCCAGCAGCAAAGTACAGGGTACTGAAGCTTTCTTT
d_call: TRBD2; v_call: TRBV6-1; j_call: TRBJ2-1; clone_size: .; cdr3_aa: CASSEGASGGVYNEQFF; cdr3_nt: TGTGCCAGCAGTGAAGGGGCTAGCGGGGGGGTATACAATGAGCAGTTCTTC
d_call: .; v_call: TRBV11-2; j_call: TRBJ2-5; clone_size: .; cdr3_aa: CASSGDWQTQYF; cdr3_nt: TGTGCCAGCAGCGGAGACTGGCAGACCCAGTACTTC
d_call: .; v_call: TRBV5-1; j_call: TRBJ2-7; clone_size: .; cdr3_aa: CASSLGGDRYEQYF; cdr3_nt: TGCGCCAGCAGCTTGGGGGGGGACCGCTACGAGCAGTACTTC